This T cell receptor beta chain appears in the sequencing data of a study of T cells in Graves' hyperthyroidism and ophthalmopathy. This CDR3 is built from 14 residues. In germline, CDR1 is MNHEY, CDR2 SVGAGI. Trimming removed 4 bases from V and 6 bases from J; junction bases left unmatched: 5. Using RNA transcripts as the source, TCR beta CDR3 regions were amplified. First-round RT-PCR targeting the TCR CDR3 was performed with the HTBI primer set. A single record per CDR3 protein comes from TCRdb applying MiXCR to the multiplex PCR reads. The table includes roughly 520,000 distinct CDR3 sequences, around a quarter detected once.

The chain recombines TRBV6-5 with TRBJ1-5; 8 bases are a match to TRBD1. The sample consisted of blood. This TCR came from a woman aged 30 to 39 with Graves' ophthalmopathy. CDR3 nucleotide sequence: TGTGCCAGCAGTTCCTTCAGGGGGCTTCAGCCCCAGCATTTT. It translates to CASSSFRGLQPQHF.